This T cell receptor beta chain was recovered during a study of blood T cell repertoires in COVID-19. Here immunoSEQ multiplex PCR was the method, and the copy in TCRdb shows in-frame clones only, minus some. The data contain about 110,000 clones, roughly 84% of them singletons. Germline trimming cut 3 bases from V and 5 bases from J; bases unmatched to any gene: 5. The V gene's germline CDR1 is SGDLS and CDR2 YYNGEE. CDR3 length equals 16 residues. The receptor comes from a woman between 35 and 50 years old with acute or convalescent COVID-19. The sequencing input was peripheral blood. This sequence joins TRBV9 and TRBJ2-1; 13 bases map to TRBD2. As DNA, the CDR3 is TGTGCCAGCAGCGCCGGAGGGACTAGCGGGAACAATGAGCAGTTCTTC. As protein: CASSAGGTSGNNEQFF.